The 10 T cell receptor beta chains below were found in one sample sequenced in a study of blood T cells in healthy people across ages. A second about 7 to 11 cycle PCR used barcoded and J-beta primers. In TCRdb, the 5' RACE reads were re-called with MiXCR into one record per CDR3 protein. Among about 590,000 distinct CDR3 sequences, around 31% were seen once, and the ten largest hold approximately 14%. The sequenced material came from blood. The receptors shown here come from a woman of 80 years or more in good health.

This clonotype was seen repeatedly, ten times or more. The chain has TRBV6-5 and TRBJ2-6; D is perhaps TRBD2 (7 bases). Germline CDR1 MNHEY, CDR2 SVGAGI. This CDR3 region has 18 residues. V lost 1 base and J 4 bases, leaving 17 bases between the germline ends. In DNA form, the CDR3 reads TGTGCCAGCAGTTACTTAAAGGGGGGGGCACTGGGGGCCAACGTCCTGACTTTC. The encoded protein is CASSYLKGGALGANVLTF.

This clonotype was counted between two and nine times. Given a much more abundant clone one base away, this may be a read error. The chain recombines TRBV20-1 with TRBJ2-7; possibly TRBD1 for D (6 bases). This CDR3 comprises 15 residues. The V gene's germline CDR1 is DFQATT and CDR2 SNEGSKA (reference sequence). In DNA form, the CDR3 reads TGCGGTGCTAGAGATCTTTGGGCACAGGGCGGCGAGCAGTACTTC. Protein: CGARDLWAQGGEQYF.

In DNA, the CDR3 is TGCGCCAGCAGTCGAGCCGGGACTCAGAACACTGAAGCTTTCTTT. Its translation is CASSRAGTQNTEAFF. The chain combines TRBV5-1 with TRBJ1-1; perhaps TRBD1 as D (5 bases). Germline V gene data show CDR1 as SGHRS and CDR2 as YFSETQ. V lost 5 bases and J lost 1, with 15 bases in between. CDR3 size: 15 residues.

This clonotype was counted at least ten times. The chain links TRBV5-1 to TRBJ2-7; D is unresolved. The CDR3 runs to 17 residues. Germline-derived CDR1 and CDR2 are SGHRS and YFSETQ. The germline V and J ends were trimmed by 5 bases and 6 bases, with 27 bases remaining between them. The CDR3 nucleotides read TGCGCCAGCAGGCCAGCCGACGCGGACCCGCGTTTAGGCGAGCAGTACTTC. As protein: CASRPADADPRLGEQYF. Looking up the rest from reference TRBV5-1 and TRBJ2-7 gives the full variable domain: KAGVTQTPRYLIKTRGQQVTLSCSPISGHRSVSWYQQTPGQGLQFLFEYFSETQRNKGNFPGRFSGRQFSNSRSEMNVSTLELGDSALYLCASRPADADPRLGEQYFGPGTRLTVT.

Points on this clonotype: With a much larger clone just one base away, this may be a read error. The chain is built from TRBV5-1 and TRBJ1-2; 7 nucleotides match TRBD1. The germline gives CDR1 SGHRS, CDR2 YFSETQ. The CDR3 has 15 amino acids. V lost 3 bases to trimming and J lost 6 bases; unmatched junction nucleotides: 11. DNA of the CDR3: TGCGCCAGCAGCTACGGGGACAGAGCATGGGATGGCTACACCTTC. Translation: CASSYGDRAWDGYTF.

V is TRBV5-1 and J is TRBJ2-1; a possible D gene is TRBD1 (6 bases). From germline, CDR1 is SGHRS and CDR2 YFSETQ. The CDR3 contains 18 residues. V was clipped by 0 bases and J by 9 bases, with 25 bases between them. In DNA, the CDR3 is TGCGCCAGCAGCTTGGCCCCGGCAGGGGAATATAAGATGAGTGAGCAGTTCTTC. Amino acids: CASSLAPAGEYKMSEQFF.

The J gene is TRBJ2-1, the V gene TRBV5-1; D is possibly TRBD2 (6 bases). Germline CDR1 SGHRS, CDR2 YFSETQ. The CDR3 spans 16 residues. Trimming took off 2 bases at V and 8 bases at J, with 20 bases between the two ends. The CDR3 protein is CASSLPLSGPTDEQFF. CDR3 coding DNA: TGCGCCAGCAGCTTACCACTGAGCGGGCCTACGGATGAGCAGTTCTTC.

The rearrangement links TRBV12-3 or TRBV12-4 to TRBJ2-2, with D possibly TRBD2 on 7 matching bases. Trimming stripped 4 bases from V and 4 bases from J, with 16 bases between. CDR3 length: 16 residues. The CDR3 loop reads CASSSWGGATTGELFF. CDR3 sequence (DNA): TGTGCCAGCAGTTCCTGGGGGGGGGCCACCACCGGGGAGCTGTTTTTT.

This clonotype was observed many times. The chain couples TRBV19 to TRBJ2-7; D remains unclear. V lost 6 bases, J lost 3 bases, and 12 bases lay in between. The length of the CDR3 is 13 residues. Germline V gene data show CDR1 as LNHDA and CDR2 as SQIVND (reference sequence). The CDR3 DNA follows: TGTGCCAGTAGATCCGGGCCATTCTACGAGCAGTACTTC. Translation: CASRSGPFYEQYF.

On this clonotype itself: This may arise from a read error, as a much more abundant clone is one base away. The rearrangement joins TRBV5-1 to TRBJ1-2, with unresolved D. The CDR3 extends over 14 amino acids. Germline V gives CDR1 SGHRS, CDR2 YFSETQ. The V end was cut by 3 bases, the J end by 1 base, with 10 bases between. CDR3 DNA sequence: TGCGCCAGCAGCTGGGATTACAGTAACTATGGCTACACCTTC. Translating it yields CASSWDYSNYGYTF.